Each of the 31 T cell receptor beta chains below was sequenced from the same sample in a study of PD-1 blockade in classical Hodgkin lymphoma. Repertoires were generated with immunoSEQ multiplex PCR, while TCRdb's copy carries only in-frame clones and drops some. There are about 5,900 clones in the sample; 86% occur only once, and 45% lies in the top ten. Relapses following autologous stem cell transplantation were seen in all patients, with brentuximab vedotin exposure varying. The material sequenced was peripheral blood mononuclear cells (PBMCs), taken before the second cycle of nivolumab. These receptors were obtained from a human donor with classical Hodgkin lymphoma.

The gene calls are TRBV4-1 and TRBJ2-7; D may be TRBD2 (5 bases). CDR3 length: 13 amino acids. Trimming stripped 4 bases from V and 3 bases from J, with 10 bases between. CDR1 MGHRA and CDR2 YSYEKL come from the germline V gene. In DNA form, the CDR3 reads TGCGCCAGCAGCCTCAGAGAGGGCTACGAGCAGTACGTC. Protein sequence: CASSLREGYEQYV.

This clone was detected once. The rearrangement joins TRBV7-9 to TRBJ2-2; D is ambiguous. The CDR3 is 14 amino acids. V was shortened by 1 base and J by 4 bases, with 7 bases between the two germline ends. Germline CDR1 SEHNR, CDR2 FQNEAQ (reference sequence). The CDR3 protein is CASSLGERTGELFF. The CDR3 nucleotides are TGTGCCAGCAGCTTAGGGGAACGCACCGGGGAGCTGTTTTTT.

This clone is deemed hyperexpanded. CDR3 region: CASSLASGNTDTQYF. CDR3 coding DNA: TGTGCCAGCAGCTTGGCTAGCGGTAACACAGATACGCAGTATTTT. The chain is built from TRBV7-9 and TRBJ2-3; 7 bases line up with TRBD2. This CDR3 has 15 residues. The germline CDR1 and CDR2 sequences are SEHNR and FQNEAQ (reference sequence). After removal of 3 bases from V and 2 bases from J, the junction contained 5 bases not matched to a gene.

The gene calls are TRBV20-1 and TRBJ1-1; no definite D call. CDR1 and CDR2 from the germline V gene are DFQATT and SNEGSKA (reference sequence). V lost 3 bases and J 5 bases, leaving 4 bases between the germline ends. CDR3 length: 10 amino acids. The CDR3 bases are TGCAGTGCTAGTGAGACTGAAGCTTTCTTT. Encoded protein: CSASETEAFF.

The rearrangement links TRBV7-9 to TRBJ1-3; TRBD1 might be the D (5 bases). Per the germline V gene, CDR1 is SEHNR and CDR2 is FQNEAQ (reference sequence). This CDR3 region has 13 residues. The germline V and J ends were trimmed by 4 bases and 3 bases, with 7 bases remaining between them. The CDR3, as DNA: TGTGCCAGCAGCTCGAGGGGTGGAAACACCATATATTTT. Its protein product is CASSSRGGNTIYF.

The V call is TRBV28, the J call TRBJ1-3, with a tentative D call TRBD1 (6 bases). V gave up 5 bases and J gave up 4 bases, with 15 bases separating them. Germline CDR1 is MDHEN and CDR2 is SYDVKM. The CDR3 spans 15 residues. The CDR3 loop reads CASSLTGRGGNTIYF. CDR3 DNA sequence: TGTGCCAGCAGTCTAACAGGGAGAGGAGGAAACACCATATATTTT.

This clone came up a few times. The chain combines TRBV7-2 with TRBJ1-5; a possible D gene is TRBD1 (5 bases). The ends were cut back, 5 bases at V and 7 bases at J, with 12 bases in the middle. Germline V gene sequence: CDR1 SGHTA, CDR2 FQGNSA. This CDR3 is built from 13 residues. CDR3 in amino acids: CASSGTYGQPQHF. CDR3 nucleotides: TGTGCCAGCAGCGGGACTTACGGGCAGCCCCAGCATTTT.

Note on this clone: Other DNA sequences in this sample translate to the same CDR3. The chain couples TRBV19 to TRBJ1-2; 9 bases fit TRBD1. The CDR3 consists of 14 residues. Germline V lookup: CDR1 LNHDA, CDR2 SQIVND (reference sequence). J gave up 2 bases and V 5 bases, and 3 bases lay outside the gene matches. The CDR3 DNA follows: TGTGCCAGTAGTCCCGGACAGGGGAACTATGGCTACACCTTC. Its translation is CASSPGQGNYGYTF.

V is TRBV9 and J is TRBJ2-5; 11 bases agree with TRBD2. Germline CDR1 is SGDLS and CDR2 is YYNGEE. Trimming took 4 bases from V and 2 from J; bases not matched to a gene: 13. The CDR3 has 18 residues. CDR3 DNA: TGTGCCAGCAGCCCCGGGAGTAGCGGGGGGGCACCTCAAGAGACCCAGTACTTC. This translates into CASSPGSSGGAPQETQYF. Drawing the rest from reference TRBV9 and TRBJ2-5, the complete variable domain is DSGVTQTPKHLITATGQRVTLRCSPRSGDLSVYWYQQSLDQGLQFLIQYYNGEERAKGNILERFSAQQFPDLHSELNLSSLELGDSALYFCASSPGSSGGAPQETQYFGPGTRLLVL.

The rearrangement links TRBV7-8 to TRBJ2-5; no definite D call. Germline values: CDR1 SGHVS, CDR2 FQNEAQ. This CDR3 has 13 amino acids. Trimming cost V 2 bases and J 4 bases, with 8 bases left between them. The CDR3 protein is CASSLNHAETQYF. In nucleotides, the CDR3 is TGTGCCAGCAGCTTAAATCACGCAGAGACCCAGTACTTC.

This clone has just a few counts. CDR3 in amino acids: CASSLEETQYF. The CDR3 DNA follows: TGCGCCAGCAGCTTGGAAGAGACCCAGTACTTC. J is TRBJ2-5 and V is TRBV5-1; no definite D call. The CDR3 runs 11 residues. The germline V and J ends were trimmed by 0 bases and 3 bases, with 0 bases remaining between them. Germline V lookup: CDR1 SGHRS, CDR2 YFSETQ.

This chain joins TRBV19 and TRBJ1-2, with D perhaps matching TRBD1 (5 bases). CDR3 length: 13 residues. V was cut by 2 bases and J by 6 bases, with 10 bases left in between. CDR1 and CDR2 from the germline V gene are LNHDA and SQIVND (reference sequence). In DNA, the CDR3 is TGTGCCAGTAGTATACAGGGTGGTGATGGCTACACCTTC. It encodes CASSIQGGDGYTF. The full variable domain, in which reference TRBV19 and TRBJ1-2 provide the parts outside the CDR3, is DGGITQSPKYLFRKEGQNVTLSCEQNLNHDAMYWYRQDPGQGLRLIYYSQIVNDFQKGDIAEGYSVSREKKESFPLTVTSAQKNPTAFYLCASSIQGGDGYTFGSGTRLTVV.

DNA for the CDR3: TGTGCCAGTAGGCAAGGGAGCAACACCGGGGAGCTGTTTTTT. Translation: CASRQGSNTGELFF. This chain links TRBV19 with TRBJ2-2; weak D call: TRBD2 (5 bases). The CDR3 totals 14 residues. The germline V gene has CDR1 LNHDA and CDR2 SQIVND (reference sequence). V lost 6 bases and J 2 bases, leaving 10 bases between the germline ends.

V usage is TRBV6-5 and J usage is TRBJ1-2; TRBD1 is a possible D gene (6 bases). The germline V gene encodes CDR1 MNHEY and CDR2 SVGAGI. This CDR3 is built from 16 residues. The V and J ends lost 0 bases and 4 bases respectively, with 15 bases between them. CDR3 protein: CASSYSAVGGSYGYTF. In nucleotides, the CDR3 is TGTGCCAGCAGTTACTCGGCAGTGGGGGGCAGCTATGGCTACACCTTC.

The V gene is TRBV2, the J gene TRBJ2-3; weak D call: TRBD2 (6 bases). Trimming removed 2 bases at V and 5 bases at J, with 14 bases between. This CDR3 has 15 amino acids. Germline V gene sequence: CDR1 SNHLY, CDR2 FYNNEI. The CDR3 spells CASSELGAGGDTQYF. DNA of the CDR3: TGTGCCAGCAGTGAATTAGGGGCCGGGGGAGATACGCAGTATTTT.

The chain links TRBV27 to TRBJ1-1; no clear D. The CDR3 contains 13 residues. Trimming cost V 6 bases and J 5 bases, with 13 bases left between them. Germline CDR1 is MNHEY and CDR2 is SMNVEV (reference sequence). The CDR3 spells CASRLHLITEAFF. Here the CDR3 DNA reads TGTGCCAGCAGACTCCATTTGATTACTGAAGCTTTCTTT.

The chain links TRBV27 to TRBJ1-6; the D is unclear. The V gene lost 5 bases and the J gene lost 1 base, with 12 bases spanning the gap. This CDR3 has 16 residues. CDR1 and CDR2 from the germline V gene are MNHEY and SMNVEV (reference sequence). CDR3 DNA sequence: TGTGCCAGCAGTCCCCGATTCGGTTCCTATAATTCACCCCTCCACTTT. Translating gives CASSPRFGSYNSPLHF.

This chain links TRBV5-1 with TRBJ1-2, with a weak D call TRBD1 (5 bases). The CDR3 contains 13 residues. The V gene lost 6 bases and the J gene lost 3 bases, with 12 bases spanning the gap. Germline V gives CDR1 SGHRS, CDR2 YFSETQ. This CDR3 is CASTSQGYYGYTF. CDR3 bases: TGCGCCAGCACCTCCCAGGGATACTATGGCTACACCTTC.

This clone appeared a few times. A read error may account for a junction end that differs from germline. V gene TRBV2 combines with J gene TRBJ1-1, with D perhaps matching TRBD1 (6 bases). The CDR3 is 12 residues long. The germline V gene has CDR1 SNHLY and CDR2 FYNNEI. CDR3 DNA sequence: TGTGCCAGCAGTGAGCGACAGGTGTCGTCCTACTTT. Protein product: CASSERQVSSYF. The variable domain in full, completed from reference TRBV2 and TRBJ1-1, reads EPEVTQTPSHQVTQMGQEVILRCVPISNHLYFYWYRQILGQKVEFLVSFYNNEISEKSEIFDDQFSVERPDGSNFTLKIRSTKLEDSAMYFCASSERQVSSYFGQGTRLTVV.

The rearrangement links TRBV5-1 to TRBJ2-1, with no clear D. Trimming pared 0 bases from V and 3 bases from J, leaving 4 bases between. This CDR3 has 13 residues. CDR1 SGHRS and CDR2 YFSETQ come from the germline V gene. The CDR3 nucleotides are TGCGCCAGCAGCTTGGGGTTCTACAATGAGCAGTTCTTC. Translated, it gives CASSLGFYNEQFF.

This chain uses TRBV6-1 with TRBJ1-1; D is perhaps TRBD1 (6 bases). Germline V gene sequence: CDR1 MNHNS, CDR2 SASEGT. V was clipped by 5 bases and J by 7 bases, with 17 bases between them. There are 14 residues in the CDR3. CDR3 sequence reads: CASSLPGQSIEAFF. CDR3 DNA sequence: TGTGCCAGCAGTTTACCTGGACAGTCCATTGAAGCTTTCTTT.

This chain connects TRBV7-2 to TRBJ1-1; D is possibly TRBD1 (5 bases). Germline-derived CDR1 and CDR2 are SGHTA and FQGNSA. V lost 5 bases and J 1 base, leaving 11 bases between the germline ends. This CDR3 has 14 residues. This chain's CDR3 is CASSPGRGNTEAFF. CDR3 sequence (DNA): TGTGCCAGCAGCCCGGGGAGGGGGAACACTGAAGCTTTCTTT.

The rearrangement joins TRBV5-4 to TRBJ2-3; perhaps TRBD2 as D (6 bases). The germline V gene encodes CDR1 SGHNT and CDR2 YYREEE (reference sequence). The V end lost 5 bases, the J end lost 2 bases, and 15 bases lay between the germline ends. CDR3 length equals 15 residues. CDR3 DNA: TGTGCCAGCAGGGCCGGGACTCATCACACAGATACGCAGTATTTT. This encodes CASRAGTHHTDTQYF.

This sequence joins TRBV6-1 and TRBJ1-6, with 10 positions matching TRBD1. From germline, CDR1 is MNHNS and CDR2 SASEGT. The CDR3 is made up of 14 amino acids. Trimming took 5 bases from V and 7 from J; bases not matched to a gene: 2. The CDR3 nucleotides are TGTGCCAGCAGTAGACAGGGGGCAAATTCACCCCTCCACTTT. Residues: CASSRQGANSPLHF.

The chain carries TRBV19 and TRBJ1-2, with D hard to call. From germline, CDR1 is LNHDA and CDR2 SQIVND (reference sequence). Trimming removed 5 bases at V and 7 bases at J, with 14 bases between. This CDR3 comprises 13 residues. CDR3 sequence (DNA): TGTGCCAGTAGTCACCCCTTAGTGGGTGGCTACACCTTC. Protein sequence: CASSHPLVGGYTF.

CDR3 coding DNA: TGTGCCAGCACCCCCTATAGGCCCGCAACTAATGAAAAACTGTTTTTT. This translates into CASTPYRPATNEKLFF. V usage is TRBV27 and J usage is TRBJ1-4; unclear D gene. Germline CDR1 reads MNHEY; CDR2 reads SMNVEV (reference sequence). There are 16 residues in the CDR3. Trimming left V 7 bases short and J 0 bases short, with 15 bases between. The entire variable domain, with the rest obtained from reference TRBV27 and TRBJ1-4, is as follows: EAQVTQNPRYLITVTGKKLTVTCSQNMNHEYMSWYRQDPGLGLRQIYYSMNVEVTDKGDVPEGYKVSRKEKRNFPLILESPSPNQTSLYFCASTPYRPATNEKLFFGSGTQLSVL.

The CDR3 is CASSYRNTGELFF. The CDR3 DNA sequence: TGTGCCAGCTCTTATAGAAACACCGGGGAGCTGTTTTTT. This chain connects TRBV2 to TRBJ2-2; D remains unclear. V lost 8 bases to trimming and J lost 2 bases, with 9 bases between them. In germline, CDR1 is SNHLY, CDR2 FYNNEI. The CDR3 totals 13 residues.

The V call is TRBV6-5, the J call TRBJ1-1; D gene uncertain. Germline CDR1 MNHEY, CDR2 SVGAGI. Trimming took 2 bases from V and 4 from J, leaving 17 bases between them. CDR3 length: 16 amino acids. CDR3 DNA sequence: TGTGCCAGCAGTTACCTCCCTCCAGGCTTAGGCACTGAAGCTTTCTTT. It encodes CASSYLPPGLGTEAFF.

The chain uses TRBV5-1 and TRBJ2-1, with no clear D. From germline, CDR1 is SGHRS and CDR2 YFSETQ. V shed 0 bases and J shed 0 bases, with 10 bases lying between them. This CDR3 is built from 16 residues. The CDR3 DNA reads as TGCGCCAGCAGCTTGGGGCGGACGCTCTCCTACAATGAGCAGTTCTTC. Translation gives CASSLGRTLSYNEQFF. The whole variable domain, filled in from reference TRBV5-1 and TRBJ2-1, reads KAGVTQTPRYLIKTRGQQVTLSCSPISGHRSVSWYQQTPGQGLQFLFEYFSETQRNKGNFPGRFSGRQFSNSRSEMNVSTLELGDSALYLCASSLGRTLSYNEQFFGPGTRLTVL.

The chain couples TRBV18 to TRBJ2-3, with D tentatively TRBD1 (5 bases). Germline V gene data show CDR1 as KGHSH and CDR2 as LQKENI. CDR3 size: 15 residues. V was clipped by 2 bases and J by 0 bases, with 9 bases between them. This CDR3 is CASSPRGISTDTQYF. CDR3 coding DNA: TGTGCCAGCTCACCAAGGGGAATCAGCACAGATACGCAGTATTTT.

The chain has TRBV5-1 and TRBJ2-7; TRBD2 agrees at 11 bases. The CDR3 length is 19 residues. Germline loops: CDR1 SGHRS, CDR2 YFSETQ. Unmatched junction bases numbered 14, after V lost 0 bases and J lost 3 bases. CDR3 amino acids: CASSLGASGRRKSIYEQYV. As DNA, the CDR3 is TGCGCCAGCAGCTTGGGGGCTAGCGGGAGGCGCAAATCTATCTACGAGCAGTACGTC.